These 8 T cell receptor beta chains originate from one sample sequenced in a study of control samples from healthy donors and cancer patients. Libraries were prepared by immunoSEQ multiplex PCR; TCRdb keeps only in-frame clonotypes and omits some of them. The sample lists fewer than 500,000 clones; 90% were seen once. The sequencing input was PBMCs. These TCRs come from a middle-aged man with head and neck cancer.

This chain links TRBV6-2 or TRBV6-3 with TRBJ1-5; 8 bases align to TRBD1. The V gene's germline CDR1 is MNHEY and CDR2 SVGEGT. V lost 2 bases, J lost 6 bases, and 9 bases stayed unmatched. The CDR3 consists of 16 residues. The CDR3 sequence is CASSYRTGTTTQPQHF. CDR3 bases: TGTGCCAGCAGTTACAGGACAGGGACCACAACTCAGCCCCAGCATTTT.

This clone was detected a few times. This chain connects TRBV5-5 to TRBJ1-4; 8 nucleotides align to TRBD1. Germline trimming cut 3 bases from V and 7 bases from J; bases unmatched to any gene: 8. This CDR3 spans 15 amino acids. Germline V gene lookup returns CDR1 SGHKS and CDR2 YYEKEE (reference sequence). The CDR3 DNA is TGTGCCAGCAGCTCAGGGGGCCGTATGGTTGAAAAACTGTTTTTT. It is translated as CASSSGGRMVEKLFF.

The rearrangement joins TRBV19 to TRBJ1-4; D is ambiguous. The CDR3 has 15 amino acids. Trimming took 6 bases from V and 7 from J, leaving 18 bases between them. The germline V gene has CDR1 LNHDA and CDR2 SQIVND (reference sequence). In nucleotides, the CDR3 is TGTGCCAGTAGCACCCCCGGAGGGCTGGGTGAAAAACTGTTTTTT. It codes for CASSTPGGLGEKLFF.

The rearrangement uses TRBV12-2 and TRBJ2-3; the table names TRBD2, a call not compared with the DNA. TRBV12-2 is marked as a pseudogene. CDR3 length equals 15 residues. This CDR3 is CASRFIGGGTDTQYF. In nucleotides, the CDR3 is TGTGCAAGTCGCTTTATCGGGGGGGGCACAGATACGCAGTATTTT.

CDR3 protein: CASSPKDRIYTEAFF. CDR3 sequence (DNA): TGTGCCAGCAGTCCCAAAGACAGGATCTACACTGAAGCTTTCTTT. The chain links TRBV28 to TRBJ1-1; possibly TRBD1 for D (6 bases). V was pared by 5 bases and J by 3 bases, with 16 bases between. CDR3 length equals 15 residues. Germline V gene data show CDR1 as MDHEN and CDR2 as SYDVKM. Based on the CDR3 plus reference TRBV28 and TRBJ1-1, the full variable domain is DVKVTQSSRYLVKRTGEKVFLECVQDMDHENMFWYRQDPGLGLRLIYFSYDVKMKEKGDIPEGYSVSREKKERFSLILESASTNQTSMYLCASSPKDRIYTEAFFGQGTRLTVV.

CDR3 in amino acids: CAISEQVNQPQHF. The DNA for the CDR3 is TGTGCCATCAGTGAACAGGTCAATCAGCCCCAGCATTTT. The chain links TRBV10-3 to TRBJ1-5, with D perhaps TRBD1 (5 bases). Looked up from germline, CDR1 is ENHRY and CDR2 is SYGVKD. This CDR3 spans 13 amino acids. Trimming removed 3 bases from V and 3 bases from J, with 6 bases in between.

The rearrangement links TRBV14 to TRBJ2-2; D may be TRBD2 (6 bases). V was clipped by 4 bases and J by 1 base, with 16 bases between them. Germline V lookup: CDR1 SGHDN, CDR2 FVKESK. CDR3 length equals 17 residues. The CDR3 DNA is TGTGCCAGCAGCCCAATTGGTTGGGGGGAGAACACCGGGGAGCTGTTTTTT. Translating gives CASSPIGWGENTGELFF.

The chain has TRBV28 and TRBJ2-7; no reliable D call. Germline assignment: CDR1 MDHEN and CDR2 SYDVKM. The CDR3 extends over 11 amino acids. V lost 7 bases, J lost 2 bases, and 6 bases lay in between. CDR3 in amino acids: CASKSPYEQYF. The DNA of the CDR3 is TGTGCCAGCAAGAGCCCCTACGAGCAGTACTTC.